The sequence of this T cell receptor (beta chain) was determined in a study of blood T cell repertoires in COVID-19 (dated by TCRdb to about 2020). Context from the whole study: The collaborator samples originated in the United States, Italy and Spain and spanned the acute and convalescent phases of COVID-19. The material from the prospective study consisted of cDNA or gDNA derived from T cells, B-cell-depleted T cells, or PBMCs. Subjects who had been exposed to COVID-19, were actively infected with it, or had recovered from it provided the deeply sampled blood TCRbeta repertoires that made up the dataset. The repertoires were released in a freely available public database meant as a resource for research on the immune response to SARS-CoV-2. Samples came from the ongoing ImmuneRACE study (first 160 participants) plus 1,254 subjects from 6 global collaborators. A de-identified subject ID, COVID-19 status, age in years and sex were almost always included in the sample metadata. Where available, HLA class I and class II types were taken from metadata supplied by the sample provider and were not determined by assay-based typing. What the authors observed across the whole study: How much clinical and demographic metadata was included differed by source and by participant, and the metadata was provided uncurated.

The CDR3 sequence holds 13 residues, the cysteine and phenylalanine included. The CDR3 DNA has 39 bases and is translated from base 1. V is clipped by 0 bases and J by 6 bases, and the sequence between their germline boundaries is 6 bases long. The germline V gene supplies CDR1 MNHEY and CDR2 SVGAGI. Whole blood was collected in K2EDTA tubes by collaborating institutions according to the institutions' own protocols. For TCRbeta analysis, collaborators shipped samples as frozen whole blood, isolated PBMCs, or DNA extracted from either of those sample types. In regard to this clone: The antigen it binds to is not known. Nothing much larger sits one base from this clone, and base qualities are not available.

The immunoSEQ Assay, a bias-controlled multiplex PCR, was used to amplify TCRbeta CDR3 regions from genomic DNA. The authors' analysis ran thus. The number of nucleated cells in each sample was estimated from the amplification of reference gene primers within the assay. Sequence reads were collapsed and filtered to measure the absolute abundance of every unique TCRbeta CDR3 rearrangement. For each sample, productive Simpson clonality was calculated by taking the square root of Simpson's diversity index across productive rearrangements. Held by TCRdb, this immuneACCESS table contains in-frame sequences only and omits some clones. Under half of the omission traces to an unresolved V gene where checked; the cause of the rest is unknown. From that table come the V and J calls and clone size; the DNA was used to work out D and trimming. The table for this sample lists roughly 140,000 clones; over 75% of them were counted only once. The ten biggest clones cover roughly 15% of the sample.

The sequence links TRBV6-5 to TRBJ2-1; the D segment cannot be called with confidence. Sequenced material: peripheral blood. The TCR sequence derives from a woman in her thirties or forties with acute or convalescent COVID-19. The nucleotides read TGTGCCAGCAGTTACTCGTATAGCAATGAGCAGTTCTTC. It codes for CASSYSYSNEQFF.